Below, one TCR beta chain is given with its context. Its recognized antigen is unknown. The record has no base qualities; no much larger clone is one base away. These data are taken from a study of blood T cell repertoires in COVID-19 (dated by TCRdb to the early 2020s). About the study as a whole: Samples covering the acute and convalescent phases of COVID-19 were provided by collaborators in the United States, Italy and Spain. Where HLA class I and class II types were available, the types were taken from metadata supplied by the sample provider, not from assay-based typing. The samples were drawn from the first 160 participants of the ongoing ImmuneRACE study and from over 950 subjects provided by 6 global collaborators. The material from the prospective study consisted of cDNA or gDNA derived from T cells, B-cell-depleted T cells, or PBMCs. Sample metadata almost always included a de-identified subject ID, COVID-19 status, age in years and sex. Subjects who had been exposed to COVID-19, were actively infected with it, or had recovered from it provided the deeply sampled blood TCRbeta repertoires that made up the dataset. The repertoires were made available in a free public database intended to serve as a resource for research on the immune response to SARS-CoV-2. The research as a whole found: The amount of clinical and demographic metadata varied by source and participant and was provided uncurated.

TCRbeta CDR3 regions were amplified from genomic DNA using the immunoSEQ Assay, a bias-controlled multiplex PCR. The original pipeline was this. Nucleated cell counts per sample were estimated from amplification of reference gene primers within the assay. Sequence reads were collapsed and filtered to measure the absolute abundance of every unique TCRbeta CDR3 rearrangement. For each sample, productive Simpson clonality was calculated as the square root of Simpson's diversity index over productive rearrangements. TCRdb re-hosts the immuneACCESS table, in-frame sequences only. Its copies lack some clones; in the studies checked, an unresolved V gene accounts for under half of them, and the cause for the rest is not known. That table furnishes V, J and clone size, whereas the DNA furnished D and trimming. The sample yields about 200,000 clones; 85% were counted once. The top ten constitute about 2.4% of the sample.

From the cysteine up to the phenylalanine, the CDR3 has a length of 14 residues. Left in the record is the CDR3 DNA by itself, 42 bases read in frame from the first base. CDR1 SNHLY and CDR2 FYNNEI were looked up in the germline V gene. V loses 3 bases at its end and J loses 5 bases; junction bases beyond the gene matches: 5. At one collaborating source in Seattle, patients were enrolled during active infection and were followed longitudinally through the course of disease. Each collaborating institution followed its own protocols to collect whole blood in K2EDTA tubes. For TCRbeta analysis, collaborator samples were shipped as frozen whole blood, as isolated PBMCs, or as DNA extracted from either sample type.

This receptor was obtained from a woman aged 65 to 85 with COVID-19, enrolled during active disease. This chain joins TRBV2 to TRBJ2-7; 9 junctional bases match TRBD2. The sequenced sample consisted of peripheral blood. Read as DNA, the sequence is TGTGCCAGCAGTGACTGGCTAGCGGGGAACGAGCAGTACTTC. Its coded protein is CASSDWLAGNEQYF.